A single sample is the source of the 22 T cell receptor beta chains below, sequenced in a study of technical replicates of blood from a handful of donors. Assay used: immunoSEQ multiplex PCR; TCRdb lists only in-frame clones, some missing. The data show 65,000 to 90,000 clones, over 90% seen once. Specimen: T cells isolated from PBMCs. The receptors come from a human donor in good health.

In this sample, this clone turned up a few times. This chain uses TRBV2 with TRBJ1-2; TRBD1 might be the D (5 bases). The length of the CDR3 is 13 residues. V gave up 4 bases and J gave up 8 bases, with 14 bases separating them. CDR1 is SNHLY, CDR2 FYNNEI, per germline. The CDR3: CASSGLREHGYTF. As DNA, the CDR3 is TGTGCCAGCAGTGGACTCAGGGAACACGGCTACACCTTC. The full variable domain, its missing parts supplied by reference TRBV2 and TRBJ1-2, is EPEVTQTPSHQVTQMGQEVILRCVPISNHLYFYWYRQILGQKVEFLVSFYNNEISEKSEIFDDQFSVERPDGSNFTLKIRSTKLEDSAMYFCASSGLREHGYTFGSGTRLTVV.

V usage is TRBV7-9 and J usage is TRBJ1-4; 7 bases match TRBD1. The CDR3 length is 15 residues. The germline V gene has CDR1 SEHNR and CDR2 FQNEAQ (reference sequence). The junction had 1 base not matched to a gene; V was cut back by 0 bases and J by 3 bases. DNA of the CDR3: TGTGCCAGCAGCTTAGCCCAGGGGGCTAATGAAAAACTGTTTTTT. This gives the protein CASSLAQGANEKLFF. The entire variable domain, with the rest obtained from reference TRBV7-9 and TRBJ1-4, is as follows: DTGVSQNPRHKITKRGQNVTFRCDPISEHNRLYWYRQTLGQGPEFLTYFQNEAQLEKSRLLSDRFSAERPKGSFSTLEIQRTEQGDSAMYLCASSLAQGANEKLFFGSGTQLSVL.

This chain uses TRBV27 with TRBJ2-7, with TRBD1 identical over 8 bases. CDR3 length: 14 amino acids. Looked up from germline, CDR1 is MNHEY and CDR2 is SMNVEV (reference sequence). The ends lost 8 bases at V and 2 bases at J; junction bases unmatched: 8. This CDR3 reads CASQTGALPYEQYF. Written as DNA, the CDR3 is TGTGCCAGCCAGACAGGGGCCTTACCCTACGAGCAGTACTTC.

The chain is built from TRBV10-3 and TRBJ2-1, with 13 bases identical to TRBD2. Trimming cost V 4 bases and J 6 bases; bases outside gene matches: 9. This CDR3 is 17 amino acids long. The germline gives CDR1 ENHRY, CDR2 SYGVKD. Here the CDR3 DNA reads TGTGCCATCAGTGGTGGACTAGCGGGAGACATCGGCAATGAGCAGTTCTTC. Translating gives CAISGGLAGDIGNEQFF.

The V call is TRBV6-6, the J call TRBJ2-7, with 7 bases that match TRBD1. Trimming cost V 6 bases and J 3 bases; bases outside gene matches: 8. Germline V gene sequence: CDR1 MNHNY, CDR2 SVGAGI (reference sequence). The CDR3 is 14 amino acids. In nucleotides, the CDR3 is TGTGCCAGCAGGAGGGGACAGTTTGTCTACGAGCAGTACTTC. This gives the protein CASRRGQFVYEQYF.

This chain links TRBV6-5 with TRBJ2-1; possibly TRBD1 for D (6 bases). The germline V gene has CDR1 MNHEY and CDR2 SVGAGI. The CDR3 is 15 residues long. Trimming took 2 bases from V and 6 from J, leaving 14 bases between them. The CDR3 is CASSYVDRGLNEQFF. In DNA form, the CDR3 reads TGTGCCAGCAGTTACGTGGACAGAGGTCTCAATGAGCAGTTCTTC.

The V gene is TRBV28, the J gene TRBJ2-1; TRBD1 matches at 9 bases. J lost 7 bases, V lost 4 bases, and 11 bases had no gene match. The CDR3 loop spans 16 amino acids. In germline, CDR1 is MDHEN, CDR2 SYDVKM. The CDR3 here is CASSSGTGSYHNEQFF. In nucleotides, the CDR3 is TGTGCCAGCAGTTCCGGGACAGGGTCCTACCATAATGAGCAGTTCTTC.

The gene calls are TRBV18 and TRBJ1-2; perhaps TRBD1 as D (5 bases). V was trimmed by 3 bases and J by 7 bases, leaving 15 bases between them. The CDR3 loop spans 14 amino acids. Germline V gives CDR1 KGHSH, CDR2 LQKENI. CDR3 nucleotide sequence: TGTGCCAGCTCACCTTCCGAGGGGACTGGTGGCTACACCTTC. Residues: CASSPSEGTGGYTF. The full variable domain, rest sourced from reference TRBV18 and TRBJ1-2, is NAGVMQNPRHLVRRRGQEARLRCSPMKGHSHVYWYRQLPEEGLKFMVYLQKENIIDESGMPKERFSAEFPKEGPSILRIQQVVRGDSAAYFCASSPSEGTGGYTFGSGTRLTVV.

J is TRBJ2-1 and V is TRBV28; 8 nucleotides line up with TRBD2. This CDR3 contains 14 residues. Germline-derived CDR1 and CDR2 are MDHEN and SYDVKM. V shed 1 base and J 6 bases; nucleotides not matched to a gene: 2. In nucleotides, the CDR3 is TGTGCCAGCAGTTTATCGGCGGGAGGCAATGAGCAGTTCTTC. As protein: CASSLSAGGNEQFF.

This clone has a single count. The chain links TRBV29-1 to TRBJ2-3; TRBD2 matches 13 bases. The germline gives CDR1 SQVTM, CDR2 ANQGSEA. Unmatched junction bases numbered 9, after V lost 6 bases and J lost 3 bases. This CDR3 spans 16 amino acids. The CDR3 loop is CSVRTSGSWETDTQYF. CDR3 DNA: TGCAGCGTACGGACTAGCGGGAGTTGGGAGACAGATACGCAGTATTTT.

The CDR3 sequence: CASSQVLDGRDEQFF. In DNA, the CDR3 is TGCGCCAGCAGCCAAGTCCTGGACGGGAGGGATGAGCAGTTCTTC. J is TRBJ2-1 and V is TRBV4-1; 8 bases map to TRBD2. This CDR3 has 15 amino acids. V gave up 1 base and J gave up 8 bases; unmatched junction bases: 7. Germline CDR1 reads MGHRA; CDR2 reads YSYEKL.

The rearrangement links TRBV28 to TRBJ1-2; 7 nucleotides agree with TRBD1. The junction had 8 bases not matched to a gene; V was cut back by 6 bases and J by 1 base. Germline CDR1 reads MDHEN; CDR2 reads SYDVKM. CDR3 length equals 15 residues. CDR3 sequence (DNA): TGTGCCAGCAGACATGACAGGGTAGATAACTATGGCTACACCTTC. It translates to CASRHDRVDNYGYTF.

The chain links TRBV27 to TRBJ1-1; D is unresolved. V gave up 7 bases and J gave up 6 bases, with 18 bases separating them. Germline V gives CDR1 MNHEY, CDR2 SMNVEV (reference sequence). The CDR3 extends over 14 amino acids. The CDR3 loop reads CASKWNPGFAEAFF. The DNA of the CDR3 is TGTGCCAGCAAATGGAACCCGGGGTTCGCTGAAGCTTTCTTT.

Remarks on this clone: Other nucleotide sequences from this sample produce the same CDR3. The chain employs TRBV25-1 and TRBJ1-2; D remains ambiguous. The V end lost 3 bases, the J end lost 4 bases, and 6 bases lay between the germline ends. In germline, CDR1 is MGHDK, CDR2 SYGVNS. CDR3 size: 12 residues. CDR3 residues: CASSDSIYGYTF. CDR3 in DNA: TGTGCCAGCAGTGATAGTATCTATGGCTACACCTTC.

J is TRBJ1-5 and V is TRBV5-5, with a weak D call TRBD1 (5 bases). The ends were cut back, 0 bases at V and 5 bases at J, with 12 bases in the middle. Germline lookup yields CDR1 SGHKS and CDR2 YYEKEE (reference sequence). The length of the CDR3 is 15 residues. CDR3 sequence (DNA): TGTGCCAGCAGCTTGGCTGGACAATTCCATCAGCCCCAGCATTTT. Its translation: CASSLAGQFHQPQHF.

This chain uses TRBV6-5 with TRBJ2-2, with 8 bases that match TRBD2. V dropped 7 bases and J dropped 6; count of bases not matched to a gene: 4. There are 13 residues in the CDR3. Germline lookup yields CDR1 MNHEY and CDR2 SVGAGI. The CDR3 nucleotides read TGTGCCAGCACCTACGGGGGGGCCGGGGAGCTGTTTTTT. It yields the protein CASTYGGAGELFF.

At least ten counts were recorded for this clone. This rearrangement joins TRBV19 to TRBJ2-7; 13 bases align to TRBD2. Looked up from germline, CDR1 is LNHDA and CDR2 is SQIVND (reference sequence). CDR3 length: 20 amino acids. The junction had 15 bases not matched to a gene; V was cut back by 4 bases and J by 0 bases. The CDR3 reads CASSTEYGTSGTYSSYEQYF. DNA for the CDR3: TGTGCCAGTAGTACCGAATATGGGACTAGCGGGACCTACTCCTCCTACGAGCAGTACTTC.

V is TRBV27 and J is TRBJ1-4; D is possibly TRBD1 (5 bases). The CDR3 totals 14 residues. The V end was cut by 6 bases, the J end by 4 bases, with 12 bases between. CDR1 is MNHEY, CDR2 SMNVEV, per germline (reference sequence). CDR3 bases: TGTGCCAGCAGGGCGACAGTCCTTAATGAAAAACTGTTTTTT. Translated: CASRATVLNEKLFF.

This clone was detected only once. The genes are TRBV28 and TRBJ2-7; D may be TRBD2 (5 bases). Germline V gene sequence: CDR1 MDHEN, CDR2 SYDVKM. The ends were cut back, 6 bases at V and 4 bases at J, with 13 bases in the middle. The CDR3 has 13 residues. The CDR3: CASSDYREYEQYF. CDR3 DNA: TGTGCCAGCAGCGACTATAGGGAATACGAGCAGTACTTC.

CDR3 DNA sequence: TGTGCCAGCAGTTTGGGACTCGACAATCAGCCCCAGCATTTT. It yields the protein CASSLGLDNQPQHF. The V gene is TRBV9, the J gene TRBJ1-5; a weak D match, TRBD1 (5 bases). Germline values: CDR1 SGDLS, CDR2 YYNGEE. This CDR3 has 14 amino acids. V lost 5 bases and J lost 3, with 12 bases in between.

This clone came up a few times. The V gene is TRBV4-3, the J gene TRBJ2-3; TRBD2 agrees at 9 bases. Germline CDR1 reads LGHNA; CDR2 reads YSLEER. V dropped 0 bases and J dropped 4; count of bases not matched to a gene: 11. CDR3 length: 18 amino acids. DNA for the CDR3: TGCGCCAGCAGCCAAGATAGTAGCGGGAGTTCTTATGCAGATACGCAGTATTTT. Amino acid sequence: CASSQDSSGSSYADTQYF.

CDR3 coding DNA: TGTGCCAGCAGCGTAGGTGGACAGGCGCCTGAAGCTTTCTTT. Residues: CASSVGGQAPEAFF. The J gene is TRBJ1-1, the V gene TRBV9, with TRBD1 matching 7 bases. The CDR3 has 14 amino acids. With V trimmed by 0 bases and J by 6 bases, 5 bases remained unmatched. CDR1 SGDLS and CDR2 YYNGEE come from the germline V gene.